This TCR beta chain was documented in a study of blood T cell repertoires in COVID-19. Looking at the study overall: COVID-19 samples from acute and convalescent phases originated in the United States, Italy and Spain. Sample material is recorded as cDNA or gDNA derived from T cells, B-cell-depleted T cells, or PBMCs.

Original handling: Quantification of nucleated cells was approximated via reference gene primer amplification. Sequenced by immunoSEQ multiplex PCR; TCRdb stores in-frame clones only, minus some. V, J and clone size derive from that table, while D and trimming were established from the DNA sequence. The table lists tens of thousands of clones, 68% of them singletons. Sequenced input: peripheral blood. This receptor was obtained from a human donor in a cohort sampled during active COVID-19.

The CDR3 bases are TGTGCCAGCGCCAACGCAGGGGTTGCCAAAAACATTCAGTACTTC. Translation: CASANAGVAKNIQYF. V and J are TRBV28 and TRBJ2-4; perhaps TRBD1 as D (6 bases). Germline CDR1 MDHEN, CDR2 SYDVKM. The CDR3 is made up of 15 amino acids. V was pared by 8 bases and J by 1 base, with 15 bases between.